These 17 T cell receptor beta chains came from one sample sequenced in a study of blood T cell repertoires in COVID-19. TCRdb's table, derived via immunoSEQ multiplex PCR, lists solely in-frame clones and lacks some. Among 30,000 to 35,000 clones listed, around nine tenths were seen once. Specimen: peripheral blood. These receptors all come from a man aged 55 to 70 with active COVID-19.

This clone has just a few counts. The chain links TRBV5-4 to TRBJ2-3; TRBD2 is a possible D gene (5 bases). The V gene lost 4 bases and the J gene lost 0 bases, with 15 bases spanning the gap. The CDR3 extends over 16 amino acids. Germline-derived CDR1 and CDR2 are SGHNT and YYREEE (reference sequence). The CDR3, as DNA: TGTGCCAGCAGCCATTTTCGGGGAGCTAGCACAGATACGCAGTATTTT. Protein sequence: CASSHFRGASTDTQYF.

The chain links TRBV27 to TRBJ1-4; D gene unclear. The CDR3 extends over 14 amino acids. The V gene lost 0 bases and the J gene lost 3 bases, with 5 bases spanning the gap. Germline-derived CDR1 and CDR2 are MNHEY and SMNVEV (reference sequence). The DNA for the CDR3 is TGTGCCAGCAGTTTATCGGCACCTAATGAAAAACTGTTTTTT. Translated, it gives CASSLSAPNEKLFF.

This rearrangement joins TRBV7-8 to TRBJ2-7, with 7 bases identical to TRBD1. With V trimmed by 1 base and J by 6 bases, 9 bases remained unmatched. There are 15 residues in the CDR3. From germline, CDR1 is SGHVS and CDR2 FQNEAQ. The CDR3 DNA is TGTGCCAGCAGCTTAGGAGGACAGGCCCAGGGCGAGCAGTACTTC. Protein sequence: CASSLGGQAQGEQYF.

The J gene is TRBJ1-1, the V gene TRBV7-2; tentatively, D is TRBD1 (5 bases). The ends were cut back, 2 bases at V and 1 base at J, with 14 bases in the middle. The CDR3 length is 16 residues. Germline V gene lookup returns CDR1 SGHTA and CDR2 FQGNSA. The CDR3 nucleotides read TGTGCCAGCAGCTTACCCTTAGACAGTGAGAACACTGAAGCTTTCTTT. Translation: CASSLPLDSENTEAFF. Complete variable domain (other parts from reference TRBV7-2 and TRBJ1-1): GAGVSQSPSNKVTEKGKDVELRCDPISGHTALYWYRQSLGQGLEFLIYFQGNSAPDKSGLPSDRFSAERTGGSVSTLTIQRTQQEDSAVYLCASSLPLDSENTEAFFGQGTRLTVV.

This chain joins TRBV5-8 and TRBJ2-1; 10 positions agree with TRBD1. Per the germline V gene, CDR1 is SGHTS and CDR2 is YDEGEE. The CDR3 is 15 amino acids. Unmatched junction bases numbered 9, after V lost 4 bases and J lost 8 bases. The CDR3 DNA follows: TGTGCCAGCAGCAGACAGGGGGCGTGGGGATATGAGCAGTTCTTC. This sequence encodes CASSRQGAWGYEQFF.

The chain combines TRBV11-2 with TRBJ2-7; TRBD2 matches at 8 bases. V was clipped by 4 bases and J by 4 bases; unmatched bases: 6. The CDR3 is made up of 14 amino acids. Germline lookup yields CDR1 SGHAT and CDR2 FQNNGV. CDR3 region: CASSSGGGRYEQYF. DNA of the CDR3: TGTGCCAGCAGCTCCGGGGGGGGCAGGTACGAGCAGTACTTC.

The chain joins TRBV6-5 to TRBJ1-5, with D perhaps TRBD1 (5 bases). The CDR3 extends over 14 amino acids. Per germline, CDR1 MNHEY and CDR2 SVGAGI. The V and J ends lost 7 bases and 7 bases respectively, with 17 bases between them. CDR3 bases: TGTGCCAGCACTCTACGGGGGGGTTGGCAGCCCCAGCATTTT. Translating gives CASTLRGGWQPQHF.

The chain combines TRBV5-1 with TRBJ2-5; 8 nucleotides align to TRBD2. CDR3 length: 15 amino acids. CDR1 and CDR2 from the germline V gene are SGHRS and YFSETQ. With 1 base clipped from V and 2 bases from J, the junction kept 4 bases outside the gene matches. Here the CDR3 DNA reads TGCGCCAGCAGCTTGATGTCTAGCGGGCAAGAGACCCAGTACTTC. As protein: CASSLMSSGQETQYF.

The chain has TRBV6-5 and TRBJ1-1, with D maybe TRBD1 (5 bases). The V and J ends lost 2 bases and 0 bases respectively, with 7 bases between them. The CDR3 sequence is 14 residues long. CDR1 is MNHEY, CDR2 SVGAGI, per germline. CDR3 in amino acids: CASSYQGVNTEAFF. DNA of the CDR3: TGTGCCAGCAGTTACCAGGGTGTGAACACTGAAGCTTTCTTT.

The J gene is TRBJ2-7, the V gene TRBV7-9; D possibly corresponds to TRBD2 (6 bases). Germline loops: CDR1 SEHNR, CDR2 FQNEAQ (reference sequence). The CDR3 is made up of 15 amino acids. The ends were cut back, 4 bases at V and 2 bases at J, with 15 bases in the middle. The CDR3: CASSSRGTPAYEQYF. Here the CDR3 DNA reads TGTGCCAGCAGCTCCCGCGGGACGCCAGCCTACGAGCAGTACTTC. The entire variable domain, with the rest obtained from reference TRBV7-9 and TRBJ2-7, is as follows: DTGVSQNPRHKITKRGQNVTFRCDPISEHNRLYWYRQTLGQGPEFLTYFQNEAQLEKSRLLSDRFSAERPKGSFSTLEIQRTEQGDSAMYLCASSSRGTPAYEQYFGPGTRLTVT.

The chain joins TRBV7-2 to TRBJ2-1; TRBD2 matches 10 bases. CDR3 length: 15 residues. With V trimmed by 6 bases and J by 5 bases, 7 bases remained unmatched. Germline CDR1 is SGHTA and CDR2 is FQGNSA. The chain's CDR3 is CASRKIAGGNNEQFF. The CDR3 nucleotides are TGTGCCAGCAGGAAAATAGCGGGGGGCAACAATGAGCAGTTCTTC.

This chain connects TRBV2 to TRBJ2-1; 10 nucleotides agree with TRBD2. V lost 4 bases to trimming and J lost 7 bases; unmatched junction nucleotides: 7. The CDR3 runs to 15 residues. Germline loops: CDR1 SNHLY, CDR2 FYNNEI. The CDR3 reads CASSVSGGALNEQFF. The CDR3 DNA reads as TGTGCCAGCAGTGTAAGCGGGGGGGCGTTAAATGAGCAGTTCTTC.

Notes on this clone: The junction departs from germline at one end; a sequencing error may be responsible. The chain links TRBV7-2 to TRBJ2-3; D perhaps matches TRBD1 (6 bases). Looked up from germline, CDR1 is SGHTA and CDR2 is FQGNSA. CDR3 length: 14 amino acids. The CDR3 spells CASSLGGRTDTQYF. As DNA, the CDR3 is TGTGCCAGCAGCTTAGGGGGGCGCACGGATACGCAGTATTTT.

The chain links TRBV19 to TRBJ1-2, with a possible D match to TRBD1 (6 bases). V gave up 4 bases and J gave up 4 bases, with 16 bases separating them. There are 15 residues in the CDR3. Germline assignment: CDR1 LNHDA and CDR2 SQIVND (reference sequence). CDR3 protein: CASSTTRQALYGYTF. CDR3 bases: TGTGCCAGTAGTACGACCCGACAGGCCCTCTATGGCTACACCTTC.

This clone was seen a single time. The rearrangement joins TRBV5-1 to TRBJ2-7; 7 bases are a match to TRBD1. After removal of 0 bases from V and 5 bases from J, the junction contained 5 bases not matched to a gene. This CDR3 spans 14 amino acids. The germline V gene has CDR1 SGHRS and CDR2 YFSETQ. This CDR3 reads CASSLARGINEQYF. In DNA form, the CDR3 reads TGCGCCAGCAGCTTGGCCAGGGGGATAAACGAGCAGTACTTC.

The CDR3 bases are TGCGCCAGCAGCTTCCAGGGTAACCATGAGCAGTTCTTC. This sequence encodes CASSFQGNHEQFF. The gene calls are TRBV5-1 and TRBJ2-1; perhaps TRBD1 as D (5 bases). The CDR3 runs 13 residues. V lost 2 bases and J lost 8, with 11 bases in between. Germline CDR1 SGHRS, CDR2 YFSETQ. The complete variable domain, with remaining parts taken from reference TRBV5-1 and TRBJ2-1, reads KAGVTQTPRYLIKTRGQQVTLSCSPISGHRSVSWYQQTPGQGLQFLFEYFSETQRNKGNFPGRFSGRQFSNSRSEMNVSTLELGDSALYLCASSFQGNHEQFFGPGTRLTVL.

CDR3 DNA sequence: TGTGCCAGCAGTTCTAGTCAGGGGAACATTCAGTACTTC. This sequence encodes CASSSSQGNIQYF. J is TRBJ2-4 and V is TRBV6-4, with D perhaps matching TRBD1 (6 bases). Germline CDR1 reads MRHNA; CDR2 reads SNTAGT. This CDR3 contains 13 residues. V lost 5 bases and J 7 bases, leaving 12 bases between the germline ends.